The present TCR beta chain was sequenced within a study of CD8+CD57+ T cells in acquired aplastic anemia. About the study: Sorting CD4+ and CD8+ cells gave DNA averaging about 3.2 ug.

Patients chosen for sequencing had CD8+CD57+ cells that had expanded, as shown by flow cytometry. Patients, without exception, had severe acquired aplastic anemia. Blood came from patients not yet given any therapy. Study-level points and caveats: Levels of CD8+ Simpson's diversity were not significantly distinct in patients versus controls.

This clonotype showed up just a few times. Its antigen is still unknown. The CDR3 spans 15 residues. CDR1 is DFQATT and CDR2 is SNEGSKA in the germline V gene (reference sequence). Between the trimmed V and J ends, which lost 4 bases and 6 bases, there was a span of 19 bases. Genomic DNA templated the TCR beta VDJ and CDR3 profiling. TCRdb re-called the reads with MiXCR, one entry per CDR3 protein. The sample includes 150,000 to 200,000 distinct CDR3 sequences, 65% to 75% of them seen just once. Sequencing used sorted CD4+, CD8+, or CD8+CD57+ T cells (not recorded which) from PBMCs. The chain recombines TRBV20-1 with TRBJ2-1, with a weak D call TRBD2 (6 bases). This receptor was obtained from a human donor with aplastic anemia. In DNA, the CDR3 is TGCAGTGCTACTCCAGGGTCGGGAGACCGCAATGAGCAGTTCTTC. Residues: CSATPGSGDRNEQFF.